Below, 6 T cell receptor beta chains from the same sample are listed, as sequenced in a study of blood T cell repertoires in COVID-19. TCRdb keeps only in-frame clones here, not all; method: immunoSEQ multiplex PCR. The sample records approximately 350,000 clones, over 75% being singletons. Sequenced sample: PBMCs or T cells enriched from blood (not recorded which). These receptors were taken from a woman in her twenties or thirties who had recovered from COVID-19.

The rearrangement uses TRBV5-1 and TRBJ2-3; 7 bases are shared with TRBD1. Unmatched junction bases numbered 4, after V lost 6 bases and J lost 0 bases. The CDR3 extends over 14 amino acids. Germline CDR1 SGHRS, CDR2 YFSETQ. The CDR3 bases are TGCGCCAGCACCCTACAGGGGAGCACAGATACGCAGTATTTT. Protein: CASTLQGSTDTQYF.

The chain combines TRBV9 with TRBJ2-1, with a weak D call TRBD2 (6 bases). V was shortened by 6 bases and J by 7 bases, with 17 bases between the two germline ends. Germline CDR1 SGDLS, CDR2 YYNGEE. This CDR3 region has 14 residues. DNA for the CDR3: TGTGCCAGCACGGTTGCGGGATTTCAGAATGAGCAGTTCTTC. Translation gives CASTVAGFQNEQFF.

The rearrangement joins TRBV5-6 to TRBJ2-3; TRBD2 agrees at 12 bases. The CDR3 is 17 amino acids. Germline V gene data show CDR1 as SGHDT and CDR2 as YYEEEE. The V segment lost 5 bases and the J segment 2 bases; nucleotides outside the gene matches: 9. The CDR3 DNA sequence: TGTGCCAGCAGTCGACGAACTAGCGGGGGGTACACAGATACGCAGTATTTT. Translation gives CASSRRTSGGYTDTQYF.

The chain is built from TRBV20-1 and TRBJ2-3; weak D call: TRBD2 (6 bases). The germline V gene encodes CDR1 DFQATT and CDR2 SNEGSKA (reference sequence). The CDR3 loop spans 10 amino acids. This CDR3 reads CSGTTDTQYF. The CDR3 DNA is TGCAGCGGGACTACAGATACGCAGTATTTT.

The chain recombines TRBV4-1 with TRBJ2-5; the match to TRBD1 covers 7 bases. V dropped 3 bases and J dropped 0; count of bases not matched to a gene: 4. CDR1 and CDR2 (germline): MGHRA, YSYEKL. The CDR3 covers 15 residues. The CDR3 loop reads CASSHGTANQETQYF. CDR3 in DNA: TGCGCCAGCAGCCACGGGACAGCAAACCAAGAGACCCAGTACTTC.

This clone was found once. This chain connects TRBV5-5 to TRBJ1-2, with D perhaps matching TRBD1 (6 bases). The CDR3 totals 13 residues. V was trimmed by 0 bases and J by 5 bases, leaving 8 bases between them. Germline loops: CDR1 SGHKS, CDR2 YYEKEE (reference sequence). CDR3 residues: CASSLDREYGYTF. The CDR3 coding sequence is TGTGCCAGCAGCTTGGACAGGGAATATGGCTACACCTTC.